Listed below are T cell receptor beta chains from one sample, sequenced in a study of patients and donors after allogeneic stem cell transplantation. Via MiXCR, TCRdb re-called the RT-PCR reads, giving one row per CDR3 protein. The sample has roughly 940,000 distinct CDR3 sequences, roughly 18% seen once; the top ten hold approximately 5.9%. The specimen was blood, either unsorted or a sorted T cell fraction (not recorded which). The receptors come from a human donor who was either an allogeneic HSCT recipient or a stem cell or donor lymphocyte infusion donor (not recorded which). It is not recorded whose cells these are; they may come from a transplant donor. The CDR3 runs from the conserved cysteine through the conserved F or W. Each record gives: clone size, J gene, V gene, D gene, CDR3 DNA, CDR3 protein. D genes are given only for firm matches. The size entry is marked missing in some rows and otherwise reads once, few, many or a size class.

>.|TRBJ1-3|TRBV4-2|.
TGTGCCAGCAGCCAAGAACGAGGGGCTGGAAACACCATATATTTT
CASSQERGAGNTIYF
>.|TRBJ2-3|TRBV10-2|.
TGCGCCAGCGGACTGACGCAGTATTTT
CASGLTQYF
>.|TRBJ1-1|TRBV5-6|.
TGTGCCAGCAGCATTACAAAGAACACTGAAGCTTTCTTT
CASSITKNTEAFF
>few|TRBJ1-6|TRBV9|.
TGTGCCAGCAGCGACAGGCCCCGTTCACCCCTCCACTTT
CASSDRPRSPLHF
>.|TRBJ1-6|TRBV20-1|TRBD1
TGCAGTGCTTGGAGGACAGGAAGGTTTAGATCACCCCTCCACTTT
CSAWRTGRFRSPLHF
>.|TRBJ1-2|TRBV5-1|.
TGCGCCAGCAGCTCCCAGGGGACGGATGGCTACACCTTC
CASSSQGTDGYTF
>.|TRBJ1-1|TRBV7-8|.
TGTGCCAGCAGCTTAACGCCGCTATTAGAAGCTTTCTTT
CASSLTPLLEAFF
>few|TRBJ2-1|TRBV20-1|TRBD2
TGCAGTGCTAGAGATGCTCGGGGCGGGAGGGCCGTGTACAATGAGCAGTTCTTC
CSARDARGGRAVYNEQFF
>many|TRBJ1-5|TRBV15|.
TGTGCCACCAGCAGAGACAAAATTTGGGCCAATCAGCCCCAGCATTTT
CATSRDKIWANQPQHF
>few|TRBJ2-4|TRBV4-3|.
TGCGCCAGCAGCGGACGGGTGGGGGGCCAAAACATTCAGTACTTC
CASSGRVGGQNIQYF
>.|TRBJ2-3|TRBV5-1|TRBD1
TGCGCCAGCAGCCCCTGGGACAGGGGAGGCACAGATACGCAGTATTTT
CASSPWDRGGTDTQYF
>.|TRBJ1-6|TRBV3-1|TRBD1
TGTGCCAGCAGCCCGAATAGGGGACAGGGATCTTCACCCCTCCACTTT
CASSPNRGQGSSPLHF
>many|TRBJ2-1|TRBV5-1|TRBD2
TGCGCCAGCAGCTTGAATCCTAGCGGGAGTGTAAATGATGAGCAGTTCTTC
CASSLNPSGSVNDEQFF
>many|TRBJ2-7|TRBV5-1|.
TGCGCCAGCAGCTTGGGAGGGAGGATCTACGAGCAGTACTTC
CASSLGGRIYEQYF
>.|TRBJ2-7|TRBV11-2|.
TGTGCCAGCAGCACGGGCAGGGGCCGGACCTACGAGCAGTACTTC
CASSTGRGRTYEQYF
>few|TRBJ1-5|TRBV20-1|TRBD1
TGCAGTGCTAGTCGGGACAGTAAGAATCAGCCCCAGCATTTT
CSASRDSKNQPQHF
>few|TRBJ2-4|TRBV30|.
TGTGCCTTACTATCGAAAAACATTCAGTACTTC
CALLSKNIQYF
>few|TRBJ2-3|TRBV6-1|.
TGTGCCAGCAGTACCCAGGGGATTGGGAAAGATACGCAGTATTTT
CASSTQGIGKDTQYF
>.|TRBJ1-2|TRBV11-2|TRBD1
TGTGCCAGCAGCCCAGGGGGCAGGCCAAGGGGCTATGGCTACACCTTC
CASSPGGRPRGYGYTF
>.|TRBJ1-1|TRBV3-1|.
TGTGCCAGCAGCCAAGATTTCCGGGAAAACACTGAAGCTTTCTTT
CASSQDFRENTEAFF
>.|TRBJ2-2|TRBV10-1|.
TGCGCCAGCAGTGCTGGACGTCCCGCGAACACCGGGGAGCTGTTTTTT
CASSAGRPANTGELFF
>few|TRBJ2-5|TRBV9|TRBD1
TGTGCCAGCAGCGCATGGACAGGGGGCTGGGAGACCCAGTACTTC
CASSAWTGGWETQYF
>few|TRBJ2-1|TRBV7-6|TRBD2
TGTGCCAGCAGCTTAAGATCGGGCGGGAGCTCCTACAATGAGCAGTTCTTC
CASSLRSGGSSYNEQFF
>.|TRBJ1-3|TRBV20-1|.
TGCAGTGTACCCGCGGATTCCTCTGGAAACACCATATATTTT
CSVPADSSGNTIYF
>.|TRBJ2-1|TRBV12-3/TRBV12-4|.
TGTGCCAGCAGGCCCCTCTTGGGCGGCAATGAGCAGTTCTTC
CASRPLLGGNEQFF
>.|TRBJ2-7|TRBV5-1|.
TGCGCCAGCAGCTTGGGAGTGGAGAGCTCCTACGAGCAGTACTTC
CASSLGVESSYEQYF
>.|TRBJ2-7|TRBV12-3/TRBV12-4|.
TGTGCCAGCTTCGGGGACGGTAACGATACGAGACAGTACTTC
CASFGDGNDTRQYF
>.|TRBJ2-1|TRBV6-2/TRBV6-3|TRBD2
TGTGCCAGCAGTCATTTAGCGGGAACTTACAATGAGCAGTTCTTC
CASSHLAGTYNEQFF
>many|TRBJ2-7|TRBV5-1|.
TGCGCCAGCAGTCTCCCGGGACCGTCCTACGAGCAGTACTTC
CASSLPGPSYEQYF
>few|TRBJ2-3|TRBV5-5|.
TGTGCCAGCAGTACCCAACTGGCGACAGATACGCAGTATTTT
CASSTQLATDTQYF
>many|TRBJ1-2|TRBV12-3/TRBV12-4|TRBD1
TGTGCCAGCAGGCGGTCGGGACAGAAGAACCATGGCTACACCTTC
CASRRSGQKNHGYTF
>few|TRBJ2-7|TRBV20-1|.
TGCAGTGCTAGGAGCCAAAAGGACTACGAGCAGTACTTC
CSARSQKDYEQYF
>.|TRBJ2-3|TRBV18|.
TGTGCCAACTCACCCACGACCGGGGACCCAGATACGCAGTATTTT
CANSPTTGDPDTQYF
>.|TRBJ1-1|TRBV5-1|.
TGCGCCAGCAGCGCCCCGGCCACTGAAGCTTTCTTT
CASSAPATEAFF
>.|TRBJ1-2|TRBV29-1|.
TGCAGCGTCCCTCACACAGGGTTAAATGGCTACACCTTC
CSVPHTGLNGYTF
>few|TRBJ1-6|TRBV18|.
TGTGCCAGCTCACCTACAGGGAACTCCTATAATTCACCCCTCCACTTT
CASSPTGNSYNSPLHF
>few|TRBJ2-4|TRBV7-2|TRBD1
TGTGCCAGCAGCTTACAAGGGACAGGGGTGGCCAAAAACATTCAGTACTTC
CASSLQGTGVAKNIQYF
>many|TRBJ2-1|TRBV29-1|TRBD2
TGCAGCGGGGAACCGTTGACTAGCGGGAGTCTGAATGAGCAGTTCTTC
CSGEPLTSGSLNEQFF
>.|TRBJ2-7|TRBV28|.
TGTGCCAGCAGTTCCTTAGCCTGGGAACGGACCTACGAGCAGTACTTC
CASSSLAWERTYEQYF
>.|TRBJ2-1|TRBV7-8|.
TGTGCCAGCAGCTTAGTCTCCGGGGGACCCTCCAGACAGTTCTTC
CASSLVSGGPSRQFF
>few|TRBJ1-2|TRBV29-1|TRBD1
TGCAGCGTCGAAGACAGGGAGAACTATGGCTACACCTTC
CSVEDRENYGYTF
>.|TRBJ2-6|TRBV25-1|.
TGTGCCAGCAGTGATTGGGGGGGCGCAGCTGGGGCCAACGTCCTGACTTTC
CASSDWGGAAGANVLTF
>few|TRBJ2-2|TRBV7-9|.
TGTGCCAGCAGCTTAGGCGATATGAGGCTGTTTTTT
CASSLGDMRLFF